The 17 T cell receptor beta chains presented below share a single source sample, sequenced in a study of OX40 agonist ivuxolimab in advanced cancers. Library preparation used the immunoSEQ multiplex PCR assay. This immuneACCESS table, as held by TCRdb, lists in-frame sequences with V and J called but not all clones. Of the missing ones, under half trace to an unresolved V gene in checked studies; the others have no known cause. This sample has 60,000 to 100,000 clones in its table, and about 90% of those were observed once. Approximately 0.54% of the sample is held by the ten biggest clonotypes. The input for sequencing was CD4+ or CD8+ T cells sorted from blood, taken in a trial of the OX40 agonist ivuxolimab. All receptors derive from an adult with an advanced solid tumor such as melanoma, head and neck, liver or kidney cancer.

The gene calls are TRBV5-1 and TRBJ1-1; no clear D. The germline V gene has CDR1 SGHRS and CDR2 YFSETQ. CDR3 size: 14 residues. Trimming took 0 bases from V and 1 from J, leaving 7 bases between them. In DNA form, the CDR3 reads TGCGCCAGCAGCTTGGATCCGGAGAACACTGAAGCTTTCTTT. It is translated as CASSLDPENTEAFF.

The chain uses TRBV5-6 and TRBJ2-6, with D tentatively TRBD1 or TRBD2 (5 bases each). Between the trimmed V and J ends, which lost 0 bases and 0 bases, there was a span of 10 bases. This CDR3 comprises 17 residues. Germline CDR1 reads SGHDT; CDR2 reads YYEEEE. Here the CDR3 DNA reads TGTGCCAGCAGCTTGGTGGGGGTGCCCTCTGGGGCCAACGTCCTGACTTTC. Translating it yields CASSLVGVPSGANVLTF. The full variable domain, completed using reference TRBV5-6 and TRBJ2-6, is DAGVTQSPTHLIKTRGQQVTLRCSPKSGHDTVSWYQQALGQGPQFIFQYYEEEERQRGNFPDRFSGHQFPNYSSELNVNALLLGDSALYLCASSLVGVPSGANVLTFGAGSRLTVL.

This chain connects TRBV5-1 to TRBJ1-2; unclear D gene. The CDR3 totals 15 residues. V was shortened by 0 bases and J by 0 bases, with 9 bases between the two germline ends. Germline V gene lookup returns CDR1 SGHRS and CDR2 YFSETQ. The CDR3 loop reads CASSLASGSNYGYTF. CDR3 sequence (DNA): TGCGCCAGCAGCTTGGCATCAGGCTCTAACTATGGCTACACCTTC. Full variable domain (outside the CDR3, taken from reference TRBV5-1 and TRBJ1-2): KAGVTQTPRYLIKTRGQQVTLSCSPISGHRSVSWYQQTPGQGLQFLFEYFSETQRNKGNFPGRFSGRQFSNSRSEMNVSTLELGDSALYLCASSLASGSNYGYTFGSGTRLTVV.

The chain combines TRBV15 with TRBJ2-6; D may be TRBD1 (5 bases). The CDR3 runs 16 residues. The germline V and J ends were trimmed by 2 bases and 0 bases, with 8 bases remaining between them. Germline V gene data show CDR1 as LNHNV and CDR2 as YYDKDF (reference sequence). CDR3 sequence reads: CATSRLGDSGANVLTF. The CDR3 bases are TGTGCCACCAGCAGATTAGGGGACTCTGGGGCCAACGTCCTGACTTTC.

This chain connects TRBV18 to TRBJ2-1; 9 nucleotides align to TRBD2. This CDR3 has 16 residues. Germline lookup yields CDR1 KGHSH and CDR2 LQKENI. V gave up 3 bases and J gave up 4 bases; unmatched junction bases: 7. CDR3 region: CASSPQIAGVYNEQFF. The CDR3 coding sequence is TGTGCCAGCTCACCGCAGATAGCGGGAGTGTACAATGAGCAGTTCTTC. Full variable domain (remainder filled in from reference TRBV18 and TRBJ2-1): NAGVMQNPRHLVRRRGQEARLRCSPMKGHSHVYWYRQLPEEGLKFMVYLQKENIIDESGMPKERFSAEFPKEGPSILRIQQVVRGDSAAYFCASSPQIAGVYNEQFFGPGTRLTVL.

The chain is built from TRBV27 and TRBJ2-6; D remains unclear. The germline CDR1 and CDR2 sequences are MNHEY and SMNVEV (reference sequence). V was clipped by 5 bases and J by 0 bases, with 11 bases between them. The CDR3 contains 16 residues. CDR3 nucleotide sequence: TGTGCCAGCAGTCCCCGGGTAAACTCTGGGGCCAACGTCCTGACTTTC. Its protein product is CASSPRVNSGANVLTF.

J is TRBJ2-3 and V is TRBV28, with D perhaps TRBD1 (6 bases). This CDR3 is 11 amino acids long. CDR1 and CDR2 (germline): MDHEN, SYDVKM. V was trimmed by 11 bases and J by 5 bases, leaving 11 bases between them. This chain's CDR3 is CASGEQDTQYF. CDR3 bases: TGTGCCTCAGGGGAACAAGATACGCAGTATTTT.

V is TRBV6-1 and J is TRBJ1-2, with no clear D. Trimming removed 5 bases at V and 3 bases at J, with 10 bases between. The CDR3 extends over 13 amino acids. In germline, CDR1 is MNHNS, CDR2 SASEGT. CDR3 amino acids: CASSFDQDYGYTF. The CDR3 nucleotides are TGTGCCAGCAGTTTCGACCAAGACTATGGCTACACCTTC.

The genes are TRBV9 and TRBJ2-3; TRBD2 matches at 9 bases. The germline gives CDR1 SGDLS, CDR2 YYNGEE. This CDR3 has 16 residues. V lost 0 bases, J lost 2 bases, and 4 bases stayed unmatched. CDR3 in amino acids: CASSVGAGGPTDTQYF. The DNA for the CDR3 is TGTGCCAGCAGCGTAGGGGCGGGGGGGCCCACAGATACGCAGTATTTT.

The genes are TRBV11-2 and TRBJ2-2; D is unresolved. The CDR3 loop spans 13 amino acids. Germline V gene data show CDR1 as SGHAT and CDR2 as FQNNGV. The V end was cut by 5 bases, the J end by 7 bases, with 11 bases between. The DNA of the CDR3 is TGTGCCAGCAGCCCTTTCACTGGCGGGGAGCTGTTTTTT. The encoded protein is CASSPFTGGELFF.

This clone has just a few counts. The rearrangement uses TRBV6-6 and TRBJ1-3; D unclear. Germline V gives CDR1 MNHNY, CDR2 SVGAGI (reference sequence). V lost 2 bases and J 4 bases, leaving 6 bases between the germline ends. The CDR3 extends over 13 amino acids. The CDR3: CASSYDGGNTIYF. The DNA of the CDR3 is TGTGCCAGCAGTTACGACGGGGGAAACACCATATATTTT.

The chain recombines TRBV9 with TRBJ2-3; TRBD1 matches 9 bases. The CDR3 covers 16 residues. Germline trimming cut 2 bases from V and 5 bases from J; bases unmatched to any gene: 9. In germline, CDR1 is SGDLS, CDR2 YYNGEE. CDR3 DNA sequence: TGTGCCAGCAGCGTTACAGGGGGCATCCCAGGAGATACGCAGTATTTT. Residues: CASSVTGGIPGDTQYF.

The V call is TRBV7-9, the J call TRBJ2-7; 9 nucleotides agree with TRBD1. The V gene's germline CDR1 is SEHNR and CDR2 FQNEAQ (reference sequence). J lost 1 base, V lost 5 bases, and 6 bases had no gene match. There are 15 residues in the CDR3. The CDR3 nucleotides are TGTGCCAGCAGCACAGGGGGCGCCGGGTCCTACGAGCAGTACTTC. The encoded protein is CASSTGGAGSYEQYF.

The rearrangement links TRBV28 to TRBJ2-7; D is possibly TRBD2 (6 bases). V was cut by 2 bases and J by 2 bases, with 10 bases left in between. This CDR3 is 14 amino acids long. The germline CDR1 and CDR2 sequences are MDHEN and SYDVKM. The CDR3 loop is CASSLGGGTYEQYF. For the CDR3, the DNA is TGTGCCAGCAGTTTAGGGGGAGGAACCTACGAGCAGTACTTC.

CDR3 sequence: CASSLPTSFEQYF. The CDR3 DNA is TGTGCCAGCAGCCTCCCCACTAGCTTCGAGCAGTACTTC. The chain uses TRBV7-2 and TRBJ2-7; D may be TRBD2 (6 bases). This CDR3 comprises 13 residues. Germline V gene lookup returns CDR1 SGHTA and CDR2 FQGNSA. V was trimmed by 5 bases and J by 6 bases, leaving 14 bases between them.

The V gene is TRBV5-1, the J gene TRBJ2-1; TRBD2 matches 14 bases. V gave up 5 bases and J gave up 0 bases; unmatched junction bases: 1. The CDR3 is 16 residues long. The germline V gene encodes CDR1 SGHRS and CDR2 YFSETQ. The CDR3 sequence: CASRTSGGVSYNEQFF. The CDR3, as DNA: TGCGCCAGCAGGACTAGCGGGGGGGTCTCCTACAATGAGCAGTTCTTC. The complete variable domain, with remaining parts taken from reference TRBV5-1 and TRBJ2-1, reads KAGVTQTPRYLIKTRGQQVTLSCSPISGHRSVSWYQQTPGQGLQFLFEYFSETQRNKGNFPGRFSGRQFSNSRSEMNVSTLELGDSALYLCASRTSGGVSYNEQFFGPGTRLTVL.

This sequence joins TRBV14 and TRBJ2-3; D tentatively fits TRBD1 or TRBD2 (6 bases each). The CDR3 extends over 15 amino acids. V dropped 3 bases and J dropped 3 bases, with 13 bases sitting between them. Germline V gene data show CDR1 as SGHDN and CDR2 as FVKESK. DNA for the CDR3: TGTGCCAGCAGCCATACAGGGAGGACTACAGATACGCAGTATTTT. It specifies CASSHTGRTTDTQYF.